This TCR beta chain was identified in a study of cytomegalovirus exposure and HLA in healthy donors. In the study overall: One earlier analysis, a look at about 179 million T cells, found about 110 million unique TCR beta sequences.

Study observations and caveats: The availability of immune exposure information extended only to CMV serostatus.

The PCR contained 60 Vbeta and 13 Jbeta primers. This table comes from immunoSEQ multiplex PCR, and its TCRdb copy is limited to in-frame clones, with some not included. There are about 160,000 clones in the sample; under 80% occur only once, and about 4.4% lies in the top ten. Regarding this clone: What it recognizes is unknown.

The CDR3 consists of 15 residues. Germline assignment: CDR1 SEHNR and CDR2 FQNEAQ (reference sequence). Trimming left V 6 bases short and J 4 bases short, with 16 bases between. The chain recombines TRBV7-9 with TRBJ2-1, with a weak D call TRBD1 (6 bases). This sequence was found in a man aged 40-49 years in good health and CMV-seronegative. The material sequenced was PBMCs. For the CDR3, the DNA is TGTGCCAGCAGGACAACAGGGTCAGAGTACAATGAGCAGTTCTTC. It is translated as CASRTTGSEYNEQFF.